This TCR beta chain was sequenced for a study of beta chain features in type 1 diabetes. Findings and limits, study-wide: TCRB repertoires of naive, central memory and Treg cells appeared more similar among patients than among healthy donors. A moderate, significant TCRB CDR3 shortening appeared in type 1 diabetes across four CD4+ subsets.

This clone was seen more than once but under ten times. Its antigen is not known. The CDR3 extends over 17 amino acids. Losses at the gene ends were 4 bases for V and 8 bases for J; bases not matched to a gene: 19. CDR1 SQVTM and CDR2 ANQGSEA come from the germline V gene. The authors reverse transcribed all of the isolated RNA, so sequencing captured expressed TCRB transcripts. TCRdb's copy holds only in-frame clones and misses some; the assay was immunoSEQ multiplex PCR. The table includes about 650,000 clones, roughly 12% detected once. The rearrangement uses TRBV29-1 and TRBJ1-4, with TRBD1 matching 7 bases. The sequence derives from a man under 40 with type 1 diabetes. The specimen sequenced was naive CD4+ T cells from blood. Here the CDR3 reads CSVGGTAETVPREKLFF. The CDR3 coding sequence is TGCAGCGTTGGCGGGACAGCCGAGACCGTCCCTCGGGAAAAACTGTTTTTT.